Listed here are 17 T cell receptor beta chains from one sample, sequenced in a study of shared clonotypes between healthy human individuals. Produced via immunoSEQ multiplex PCR; TCRdb's table is partial and in-frame only. The sample lists 2 million to 2.5 million clones, 92% occurring once. The specimen sequenced was naive CD4+ T cells from PBMCs. Sample subset: CD45RA+ positively selected. The receptors originated from a man between 18 and 35 years old in good health. Some clones in this sample may be carry-over from other donors' samples.

CDR3 region: CASSLSVDKDIYF. DNA of the CDR3: TGTGCCAGCAGTTTATCCGTCGACAAGGACATATATTTT. The chain uses TRBV28 and TRBJ1-3, with D unclear. Trimming removed 1 base from V and 12 bases from J, with 13 bases in between. The length of the CDR3 is 13 residues. The germline CDR1 and CDR2 sequences are MDHEN and SYDVKM. Drawing the rest from reference TRBV28 and TRBJ1-3, the complete variable domain is DVKVTQSSRYLVKRTGEKVFLECVQDMDHENMFWYRQDPGLGLRLIYFSYDVKMKEKGDIPEGYSVSREKKERFSLILESASTNQTSMYLCASSLSVDKDIYFGEGSWLTVV.

The V and J genes are TRBV9 and TRBJ2-5; a weak D match, TRBD1 (6 bases). This CDR3 region has 16 residues. Germline CDR1 reads SGDLS; CDR2 reads YYNGEE. V lost 4 bases, J lost 5 bases, and 21 bases lay in between. CDR3 protein: CASSPNSRGFGETQYF. CDR3 in DNA: TGTGCCAGCAGCCCCAACTCCAGGGGCTTCGGGGAGACCCAGTACTTC.

Here the CDR3 reads CASSPLIAGNTEAFF. The DNA of the CDR3 is TGTGCCAGCAGCCCCCTCATTGCCGGGAACACTGAAGCTTTCTTT. V usage is TRBV7-2 and J usage is TRBJ1-1, with no clear D. The V end was cut by 5 bases, the J end by 1 base, with 14 bases between. CDR3 length: 15 amino acids. Germline lookup yields CDR1 SGHTA and CDR2 FQGNSA.

This chain links TRBV18 with TRBJ2-4; D gene unclear. The CDR3 length is 13 residues. V lost 0 bases and J 7 bases, leaving 7 bases between the germline ends. Germline CDR1 is KGHSH and CDR2 is LQKENI. Here the CDR3 reads CASSPPGRNIQYF. The CDR3 coding sequence is TGTGCCAGCTCACCACCGGGTAGGAACATTCAGTACTTC.

The chain couples TRBV28 to TRBJ1-1, with no clear D. CDR3 length equals 14 residues. Trimming pared 6 bases from V and 3 bases from J, leaving 14 bases between. Germline V lookup: CDR1 MDHEN, CDR2 SYDVKM. CDR3 amino acids: CASSLPGRYTEAFF. DNA for the CDR3: TGTGCCAGCAGCCTCCCCGGCAGATACACTGAAGCTTTCTTT.

V is TRBV28 and J is TRBJ2-7, with unresolved D. The V and J ends lost 6 bases and 3 bases respectively, with 12 bases between them. This CDR3 is 13 amino acids long. Germline V gene sequence: CDR1 MDHEN, CDR2 SYDVKM. CDR3 sequence: CASRTGLYYEQYF. The CDR3 DNA is TGTGCCAGCAGGACCGGGCTATACTACGAGCAGTACTTC.

The V call is TRBV2, the J call TRBJ1-3, with 7 positions matching TRBD1. J lost 10 bases, V lost 4 bases, and 4 bases had no gene match. The CDR3 is 12 residues long. CDR1 and CDR2 (germline): SNHLY, FYNNEI. The CDR3 loop reads CASSGDSGTIYF. CDR3 DNA: TGTGCCAGCAGTGGGGACAGTGGGACCATATATTTT. The full variable domain, with the rest looked up from reference TRBV2 and TRBJ1-3, is EPEVTQTPSHQVTQMGQEVILRCVPISNHLYFYWYRQILGQKVEFLVSFYNNEISEKSEIFDDQFSVERPDGSNFTLKIRSTKLEDSAMYFCASSGDSGTIYFGEGSWLTVV.

A single count supports this clone. The gene calls are TRBV11-1 and TRBJ1-5, with no clear D. Per the germline V gene, CDR1 is SGHAT and CDR2 is FQDESV (reference sequence). The CDR3 length is 13 residues. The germline V and J ends were trimmed by 2 bases and 5 bases, with 7 bases remaining between them. Written as DNA, the CDR3 is TGTGCCAGCAGCTTAAGCGGTTATCAGCCCCAGCATTTT. Translated, it gives CASSLSGYQPQHF.

The chain combines TRBV4-1 with TRBJ2-5; no definite D call. V gave up 0 bases and J gave up 7 bases, with 9 bases separating them. The CDR3 loop spans 13 amino acids. Germline CDR1 and CDR2: MGHRA and YSYEKL. The CDR3, as DNA: TGCGCCAGCAGCCAAGAGGCGGTTCGGACCCAGTACTTC. It translates to CASSQEAVRTQYF.

This chain uses TRBV28 with TRBJ2-2; the match to TRBD1 covers 10 bases. Per the germline V gene, CDR1 is MDHEN and CDR2 is SYDVKM. The CDR3 has 17 residues. Trimming removed 6 bases from V and 4 bases from J; junction bases left unmatched: 11. CDR3 coding DNA: TGTGCCAGCAGCTCTAGACAGGGGGCGCGTGCCACCGGGGAGCTGTTTTTT. Its translation: CASSSRQGARATGELFF.

The V and J genes are TRBV9 and TRBJ2-5; perhaps D is TRBD1 or TRBD2 (6 bases each). The CDR3 contains 14 residues. V was trimmed by 1 base and J by 5 bases, leaving 12 bases between them. Germline CDR1 reads SGDLS; CDR2 reads YYNGEE. CDR3 region: CASSVSTGRETQYF. CDR3 sequence (DNA): TGTGCCAGCAGCGTATCCACAGGGAGGGAGACCCAGTACTTC. The whole variable domain, remainder taken from reference TRBV9 and TRBJ2-5, is DSGVTQTPKHLITATGQRVTLRCSPRSGDLSVYWYQQSLDQGLQFLIQYYNGEERAKGNILERFSAQQFPDLHSELNLSSLELGDSALYFCASSVSTGRETQYFGPGTRLLVL.

V is TRBV27 and J is TRBJ2-4; 11 nucleotides line up with TRBD1. V lost 6 bases, J lost 3 bases, and 7 bases stayed unmatched. The germline CDR1 and CDR2 sequences are MNHEY and SMNVEV (reference sequence). CDR3 length: 16 residues. The CDR3 region is CASSWGQGVVKNIQYF. The CDR3 DNA sequence: TGTGCCAGCAGCTGGGGACAGGGGGTTGTCAAAAACATTCAGTACTTC.

The V and J genes are TRBV6-5 and TRBJ1-4; D gene ambiguous. Trimming pared 0 bases from V and 8 bases from J, leaving 13 bases between. Germline V CDR1 and CDR2: MNHEY, SVGAGI. The CDR3 is 15 amino acids. The chain's CDR3 is CASSYSQFGQEKLFF. The DNA of the CDR3 is TGTGCCAGCAGTTACTCGCAGTTTGGGCAAGAAAAACTGTTTTTT.

The V call is TRBV10-3, the J call TRBJ2-1; 7 bases match TRBD2. Trimming took 5 bases from V and 4 from J; bases not matched to a gene: 11. This CDR3 is 16 amino acids long. Germline CDR1 ENHRY, CDR2 SYGVKD. The CDR3: CAISNRVAGTYNEQFF. The CDR3 nucleotides read TGTGCCATCAGTAACCGTGTAGCGGGCACTTACAATGAGCAGTTCTTC.

The V and J genes are TRBV5-4 and TRBJ2-5, with TRBD2 as a possible D gene (5 bases). The CDR3 contains 16 residues. Trimming shortened V by 5 bases and J by 6 bases, and 23 bases separated the two germline ends. From germline, CDR1 is SGHNT and CDR2 YYREEE (reference sequence). CDR3 in DNA: TGTGCCAGCAGTTTGTACGGGGTGGGTAGTCAACAGACCCAGTACTTC. As protein: CASSLYGVGSQQTQYF. The full variable domain, its missing parts supplied by reference TRBV5-4 and TRBJ2-5, is ETGVTQSPTHLIKTRGQQVTLRCSSQSGHNTVSWYQQALGQGPQFIFQYYREEENGRGNFPPRFSGLQFPNYSSELNVNALELDDSALYLCASSLYGVGSQQTQYFGPGTRLLVL.

The V gene is TRBV4-1, the J gene TRBJ1-5; TRBD1 is a possible D gene (6 bases). CDR1 and CDR2 from the germline V gene are MGHRA and YSYEKL. Trimming shortened V by 0 bases and J by 0 bases, and 24 bases separated the two germline ends. The CDR3 covers 21 residues. The CDR3 nucleotides are TGCGCCAGCAGCCAAGATACTAGGGGGGAAATTTATACAAATAGCAATCAGCCCCAGCATTTT. Translating it yields CASSQDTRGEIYTNSNQPQHF.

The CDR3 spells CSVEGRSEQYF. The CDR3 DNA is TGCAGCGTTGAGGGGAGAAGCGAGCAGTACTTC. This chain links TRBV29-1 with TRBJ2-7; D possibly corresponds to TRBD2 (5 bases). Germline V CDR1 and CDR2: SQVTM, ANQGSEA. This CDR3 contains 11 residues. V lost 3 bases and J lost 6, with 9 bases in between.